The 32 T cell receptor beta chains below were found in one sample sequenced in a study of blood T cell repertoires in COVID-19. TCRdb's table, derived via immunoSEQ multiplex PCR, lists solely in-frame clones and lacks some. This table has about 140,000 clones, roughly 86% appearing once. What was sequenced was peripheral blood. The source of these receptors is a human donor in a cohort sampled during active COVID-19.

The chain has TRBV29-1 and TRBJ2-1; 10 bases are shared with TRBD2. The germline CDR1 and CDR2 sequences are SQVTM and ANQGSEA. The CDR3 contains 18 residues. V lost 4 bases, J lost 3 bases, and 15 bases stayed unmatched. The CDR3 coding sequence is TGCAGCGTTGGAGCAGGGCTAGCGGGGGCCGGGGGCTACAATGAGCAGTTCTTC. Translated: CSVGAGLAGAGGYNEQFF.

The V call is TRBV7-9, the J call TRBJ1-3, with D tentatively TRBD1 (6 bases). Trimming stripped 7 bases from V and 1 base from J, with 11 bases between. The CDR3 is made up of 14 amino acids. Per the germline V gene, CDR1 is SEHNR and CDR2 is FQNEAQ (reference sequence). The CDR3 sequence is CASNPDSSGNTIYF. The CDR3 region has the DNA TGTGCCAGCAACCCGGACAGTTCTGGAAACACCATATATTTT.

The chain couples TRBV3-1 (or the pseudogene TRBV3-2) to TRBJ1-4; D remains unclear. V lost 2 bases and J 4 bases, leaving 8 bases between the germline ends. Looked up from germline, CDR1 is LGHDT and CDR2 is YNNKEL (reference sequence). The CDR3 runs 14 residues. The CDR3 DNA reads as TGTGCCAGCAGCCAATCCCTAAGTAATGAAAAACTGTTTTTT. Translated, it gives CASSQSLSNEKLFF.

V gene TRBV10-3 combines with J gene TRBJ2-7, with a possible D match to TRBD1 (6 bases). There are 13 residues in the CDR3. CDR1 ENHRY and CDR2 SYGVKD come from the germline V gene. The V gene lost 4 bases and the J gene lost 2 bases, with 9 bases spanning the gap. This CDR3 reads CAISAGAPYEQYF. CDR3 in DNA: TGTGCCATCAGTGCAGGGGCTCCCTACGAGCAGTACTTC.

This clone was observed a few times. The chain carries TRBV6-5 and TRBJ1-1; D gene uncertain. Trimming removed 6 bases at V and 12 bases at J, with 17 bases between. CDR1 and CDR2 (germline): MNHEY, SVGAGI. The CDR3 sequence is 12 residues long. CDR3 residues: CASRPLDETSFF. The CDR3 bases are TGTGCCAGCAGACCCCTAGACGAAACATCTTTCTTT.

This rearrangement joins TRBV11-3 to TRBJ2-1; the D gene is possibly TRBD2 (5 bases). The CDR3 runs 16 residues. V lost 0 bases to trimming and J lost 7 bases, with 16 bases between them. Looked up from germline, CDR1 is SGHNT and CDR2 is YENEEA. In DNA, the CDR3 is TGTGCCAGCAGCTTAGAAGCCAGCGGTCCCGGTAATGAGCAGTTCTTC. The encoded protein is CASSLEASGPGNEQFF.

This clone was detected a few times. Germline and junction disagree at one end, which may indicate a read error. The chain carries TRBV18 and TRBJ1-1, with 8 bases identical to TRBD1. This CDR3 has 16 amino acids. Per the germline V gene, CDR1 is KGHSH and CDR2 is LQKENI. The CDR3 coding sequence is TGTGCCAGCTCACCACCTAAGGGACAGGTGAAGACTGAAGCTTTCTTT. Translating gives CASSPPKGQVKTEAFF.

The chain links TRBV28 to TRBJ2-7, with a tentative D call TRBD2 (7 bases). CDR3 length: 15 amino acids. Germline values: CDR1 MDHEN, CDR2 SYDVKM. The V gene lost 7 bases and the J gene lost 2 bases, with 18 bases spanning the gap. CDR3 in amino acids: CASTTGGGSTYEQYF. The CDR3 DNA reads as TGTGCCAGCACTACCGGGGGCGGGAGCACCTACGAGCAGTACTTC. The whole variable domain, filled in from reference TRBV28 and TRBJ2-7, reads DVKVTQSSRYLVKRTGEKVFLECVQDMDHENMFWYRQDPGLGLRLIYFSYDVKMKEKGDIPEGYSVSREKKERFSLILESASTNQTSMYLCASTTGGGSTYEQYFGPGTRLTVT.

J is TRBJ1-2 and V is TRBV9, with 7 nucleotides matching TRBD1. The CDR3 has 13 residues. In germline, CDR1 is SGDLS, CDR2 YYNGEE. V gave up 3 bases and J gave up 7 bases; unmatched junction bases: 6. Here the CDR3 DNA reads TGTGCCAGCAGCGCCCTAGACAGGGTTGGCTACACCTTC. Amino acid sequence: CASSALDRVGYTF.

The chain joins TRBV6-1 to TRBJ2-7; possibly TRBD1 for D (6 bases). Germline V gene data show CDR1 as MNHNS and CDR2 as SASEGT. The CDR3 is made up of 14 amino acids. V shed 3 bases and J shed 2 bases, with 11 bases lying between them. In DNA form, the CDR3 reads TGTGCCAGCAGTGACAGGGGAAGGGCCTACGAGCAGTACTTC. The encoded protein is CASSDRGRAYEQYF.

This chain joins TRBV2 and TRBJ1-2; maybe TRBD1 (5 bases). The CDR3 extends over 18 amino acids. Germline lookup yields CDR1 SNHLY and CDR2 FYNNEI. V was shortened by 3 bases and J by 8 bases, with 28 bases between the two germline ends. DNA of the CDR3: TGTGCCAGCAGTGACCCCAGGTCGGCGGGGGATCCCTCTCAGGGCTACACCTTC. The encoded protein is CASSDPRSAGDPSQGYTF.

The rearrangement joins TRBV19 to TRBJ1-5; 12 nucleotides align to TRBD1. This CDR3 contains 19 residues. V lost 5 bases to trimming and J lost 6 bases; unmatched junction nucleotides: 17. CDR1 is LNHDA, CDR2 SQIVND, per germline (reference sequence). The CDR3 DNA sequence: TGTGCCAGTAGTTACCTCTGGGCCCGGGGACAGGGGGCCTTTCAGCCCCAGCATTTT. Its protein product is CASSYLWARGQGAFQPQHF. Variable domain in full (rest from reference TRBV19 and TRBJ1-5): DGGITQSPKYLFRKEGQNVTLSCEQNLNHDAMYWYRQDPGQGLRLIYYSQIVNDFQKGDIAEGYSVSREKKESFPLTVTSAQKNPTAFYLCASSYLWARGQGAFQPQHFGDGTRLSIL.

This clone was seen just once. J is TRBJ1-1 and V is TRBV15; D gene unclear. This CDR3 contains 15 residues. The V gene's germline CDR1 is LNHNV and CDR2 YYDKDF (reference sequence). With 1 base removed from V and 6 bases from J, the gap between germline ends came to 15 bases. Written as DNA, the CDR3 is TGTGCCACCAGCAGAGGGACGGCGGGGTTGCCTGAAGCTTTCTTT. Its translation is CATSRGTAGLPEAFF.

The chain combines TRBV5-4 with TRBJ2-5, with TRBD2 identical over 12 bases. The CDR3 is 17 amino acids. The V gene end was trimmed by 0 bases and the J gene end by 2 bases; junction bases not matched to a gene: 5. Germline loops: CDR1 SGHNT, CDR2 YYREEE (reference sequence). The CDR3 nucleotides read TGTGCCAGCAGCTTGGGACTAGCGGGAGTGGGGCAAGAGACCCAGTACTTC. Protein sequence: CASSLGLAGVGQETQYF. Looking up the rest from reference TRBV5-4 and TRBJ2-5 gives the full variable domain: ETGVTQSPTHLIKTRGQQVTLRCSSQSGHNTVSWYQQALGQGPQFIFQYYREEENGRGNFPPRFSGLQFPNYSSELNVNALELDDSALYLCASSLGLAGVGQETQYFGPGTRLLVL.

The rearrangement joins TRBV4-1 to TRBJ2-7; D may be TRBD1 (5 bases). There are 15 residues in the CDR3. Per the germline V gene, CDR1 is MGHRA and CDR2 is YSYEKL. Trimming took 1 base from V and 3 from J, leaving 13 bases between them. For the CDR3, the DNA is TGCGCCAGCAGCCAAGTCGGGCAGGGATACTACGAGCAGTACTTC. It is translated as CASSQVGQGYYEQYF.

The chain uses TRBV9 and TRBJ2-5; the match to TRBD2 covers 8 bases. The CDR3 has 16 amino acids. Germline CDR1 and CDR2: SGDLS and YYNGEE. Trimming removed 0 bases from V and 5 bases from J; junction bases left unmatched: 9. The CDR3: CASSVGNGGAYETQYF. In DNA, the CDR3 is TGTGCCAGCAGCGTAGGGAACGGGGGGGCCTATGAGACCCAGTACTTC. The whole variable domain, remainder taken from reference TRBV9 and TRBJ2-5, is DSGVTQTPKHLITATGQRVTLRCSPRSGDLSVYWYQQSLDQGLQFLIQYYNGEERAKGNILERFSAQQFPDLHSELNLSSLELGDSALYFCASSVGNGGAYETQYFGPGTRLLVL.

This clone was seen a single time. The CDR3 loop reads CASSFEEDANMNTEAFF. Here the CDR3 DNA reads TGTGCCAGCAGCTTCGAGGAGGACGCGAATATGAACACTGAAGCTTTCTTT. The V gene is TRBV11-2, the J gene TRBJ1-1; no clear D gene. Germline V gene lookup returns CDR1 SGHAT and CDR2 FQNNGV. There are 17 residues in the CDR3. V was pared by 3 bases and J by 0 bases, with 17 bases between.

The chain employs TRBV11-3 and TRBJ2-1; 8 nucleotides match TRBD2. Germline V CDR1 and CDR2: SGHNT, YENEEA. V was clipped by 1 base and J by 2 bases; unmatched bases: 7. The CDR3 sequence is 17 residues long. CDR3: CASSLGPAGGPYNEQFF. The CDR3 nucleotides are TGTGCCAGCAGCTTAGGCCCGGCGGGGGGACCCTACAATGAGCAGTTCTTC.

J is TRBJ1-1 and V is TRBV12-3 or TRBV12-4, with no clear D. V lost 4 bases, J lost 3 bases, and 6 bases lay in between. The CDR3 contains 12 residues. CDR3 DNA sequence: TGTGCCAGCAGTTGGGCGTACACTGAAGCTTTCTTT. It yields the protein CASSWAYTEAFF.

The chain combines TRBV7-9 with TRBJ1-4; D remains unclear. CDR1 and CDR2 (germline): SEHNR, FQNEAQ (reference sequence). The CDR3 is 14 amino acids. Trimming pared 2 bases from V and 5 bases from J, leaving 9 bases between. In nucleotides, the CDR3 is TGTGCCAGCAGCTTAACCGAGACAAATGAAAAACTGTTTTTT. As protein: CASSLTETNEKLFF.

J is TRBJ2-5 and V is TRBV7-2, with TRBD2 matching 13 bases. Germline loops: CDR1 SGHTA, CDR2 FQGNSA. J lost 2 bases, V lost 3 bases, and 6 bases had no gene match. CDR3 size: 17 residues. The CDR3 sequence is CASSFRPGLAGQETQYF. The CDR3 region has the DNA TGTGCCAGCAGCTTTAGGCCGGGACTAGCGGGACAAGAGACCCAGTACTTC.

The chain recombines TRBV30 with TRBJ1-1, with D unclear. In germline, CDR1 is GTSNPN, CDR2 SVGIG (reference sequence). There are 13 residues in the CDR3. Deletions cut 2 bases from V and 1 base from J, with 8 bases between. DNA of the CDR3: TGTGCCTGGAGTTGGGAGGGGAACACTGAAGCTTTCTTT. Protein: CAWSWEGNTEAFF. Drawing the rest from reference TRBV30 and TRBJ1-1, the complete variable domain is SQTIHQWPATLVQPVGSPLSLECTVEGTSNPNLYWYRQAAGRGLQLLFYSVGIGQISSEVPQNLSASRPQDRQFILSSKKLLLSDSGFYLCAWSWEGNTEAFFGQGTRLTVV.

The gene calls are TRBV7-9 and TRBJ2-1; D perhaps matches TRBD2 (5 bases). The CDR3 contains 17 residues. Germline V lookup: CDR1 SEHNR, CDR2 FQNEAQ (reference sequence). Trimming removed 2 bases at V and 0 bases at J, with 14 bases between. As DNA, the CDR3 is TGTGCCAGCAGCTTATTATTCGGGAAGTCCTCCTACAATGAGCAGTTCTTC. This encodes CASSLLFGKSSYNEQFF.

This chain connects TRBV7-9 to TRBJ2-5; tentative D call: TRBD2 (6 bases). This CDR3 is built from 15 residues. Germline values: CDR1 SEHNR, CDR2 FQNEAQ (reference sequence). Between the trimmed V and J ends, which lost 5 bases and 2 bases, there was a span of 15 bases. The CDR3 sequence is CASSHLAGYQETQYF. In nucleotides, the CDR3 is TGTGCCAGCAGCCACTTGGCGGGGTATCAAGAGACCCAGTACTTC.

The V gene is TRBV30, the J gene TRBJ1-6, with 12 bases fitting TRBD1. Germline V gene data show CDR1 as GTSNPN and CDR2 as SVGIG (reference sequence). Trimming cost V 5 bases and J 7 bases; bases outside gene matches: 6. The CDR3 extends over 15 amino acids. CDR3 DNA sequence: TGTGCCTGGGGGACAGGGGGCGCGTGGAATTCACCCCTCCACTTT. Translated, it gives CAWGTGGAWNSPLHF.

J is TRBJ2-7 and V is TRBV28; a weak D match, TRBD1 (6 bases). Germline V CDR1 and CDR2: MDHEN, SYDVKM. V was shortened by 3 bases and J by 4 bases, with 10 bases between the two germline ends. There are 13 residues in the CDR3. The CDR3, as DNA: TGTGCCAGCAGTTTGTTAGGGGGATACGAGCAGTACTTC. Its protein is CASSLLGGYEQYF.

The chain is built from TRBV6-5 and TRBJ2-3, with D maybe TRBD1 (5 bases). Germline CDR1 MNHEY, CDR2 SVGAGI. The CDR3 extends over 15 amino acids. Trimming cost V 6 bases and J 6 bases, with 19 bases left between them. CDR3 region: CASRAGNFITDTQYF. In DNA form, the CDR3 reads TGTGCCAGCAGGGCAGGGAACTTTATTACGGATACGCAGTATTTT.

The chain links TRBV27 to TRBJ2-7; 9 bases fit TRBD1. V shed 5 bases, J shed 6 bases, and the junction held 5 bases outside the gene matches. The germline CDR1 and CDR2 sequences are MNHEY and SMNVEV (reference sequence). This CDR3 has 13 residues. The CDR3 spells CASSGRQGGEQYF. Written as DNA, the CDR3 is TGTGCCAGCAGTGGGAGACAGGGGGGCGAGCAGTACTTC.

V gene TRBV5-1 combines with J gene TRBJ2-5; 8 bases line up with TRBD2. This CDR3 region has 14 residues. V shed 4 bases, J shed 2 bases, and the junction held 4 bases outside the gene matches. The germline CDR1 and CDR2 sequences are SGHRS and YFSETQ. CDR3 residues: CASSPREGQETQYF. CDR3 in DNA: TGCGCCAGCAGCCCCCGGGAGGGACAAGAGACCCAGTACTTC.

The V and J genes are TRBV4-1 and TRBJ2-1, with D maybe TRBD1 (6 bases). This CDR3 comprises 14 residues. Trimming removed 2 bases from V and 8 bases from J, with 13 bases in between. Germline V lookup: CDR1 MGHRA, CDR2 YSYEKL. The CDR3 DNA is TGCGCCAGCAGCCAAATCTGGACAGAGGATGAGCAGTTCTTC. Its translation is CASSQIWTEDEQFF.

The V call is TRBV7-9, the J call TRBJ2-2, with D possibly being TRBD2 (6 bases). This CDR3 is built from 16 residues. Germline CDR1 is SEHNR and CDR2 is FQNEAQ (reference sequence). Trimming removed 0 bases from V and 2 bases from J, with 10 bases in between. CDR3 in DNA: TGTGCCAGCAGCTTAGCTGTCGGGGGAAACACCGGGGAGCTGTTTTTT. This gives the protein CASSLAVGGNTGELFF.

The CDR3 loop reads CATRLAGESYEQYF. CDR3 DNA sequence: TGTGCCACCCGACTAGCGGGGGAGTCCTACGAGCAGTACTTC. The chain carries TRBV5-4 and TRBJ2-7, with 12 positions matching TRBD2. The ends lost 9 bases at V and 1 base at J; junction bases unmatched: 5. The CDR3 covers 14 residues. Germline values: CDR1 SGHNT, CDR2 YYREEE (reference sequence).